This record covers a single T cell receptor beta chain. Its antigen is unknown. The data derive from a study of cytomegalovirus exposure and HLA in healthy donors. Study results and limitations: Within a later analysis, the majority of CMV-associated TCR beta chains appeared HLA-restricted.

PCR used 60 Vbeta primers and 13 Jbeta primers. Produced via immunoSEQ multiplex PCR; TCRdb's table is partial and in-frame only. The sample totals roughly 120,000 clones. The V gene end was trimmed by 6 bases and the J gene end by 1 base; junction bases not matched to a gene: 7. The CDR3 covers 15 residues. Germline V CDR1 and CDR2: MDHEN, SYDVKM. Input material: PBMCs. This TCR was recovered from a young man in good health and CMV-seronegative. The chain couples TRBV28 to TRBJ2-7; 9 nucleotides align to TRBD1. The CDR3 coding sequence is TGTGCCAGCAGAACTGACAGGGGGTCGTCCTACGAGCAGTACTTC. Translating it yields CASRTDRGSSYEQYF.